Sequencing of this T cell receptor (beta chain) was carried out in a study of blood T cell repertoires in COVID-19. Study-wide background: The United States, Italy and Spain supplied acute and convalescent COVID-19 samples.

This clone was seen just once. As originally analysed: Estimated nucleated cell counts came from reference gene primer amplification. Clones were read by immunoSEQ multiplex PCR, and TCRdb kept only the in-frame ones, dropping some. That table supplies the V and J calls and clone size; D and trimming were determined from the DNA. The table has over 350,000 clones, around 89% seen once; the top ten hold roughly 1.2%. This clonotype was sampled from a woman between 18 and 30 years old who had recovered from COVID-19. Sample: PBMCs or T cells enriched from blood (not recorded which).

CDR3 DNA: TGTGCCAGCACTACCGGGACAGTGGCCACTGAAGCTTTCTTT. Amino acid sequence: CASTTGTVATEAFF. The chain links TRBV2 to TRBJ1-1, with TRBD1 identical over 7 bases. The CDR3 sequence is 14 residues long. V lost 7 bases to trimming and J lost 4 bases; unmatched junction nucleotides: 9. Germline assignment: CDR1 SNHLY and CDR2 FYNNEI. The complete variable domain, with remaining parts taken from reference TRBV2 and TRBJ1-1, reads EPEVTQTPSHQVTQMGQEVILRCVPISNHLYFYWYRQILGQKVEFLVSFYNNEISEKSEIFDDQFSVERPDGSNFTLKIRSTKLEDSAMYFCASTTGTVATEAFFGQGTRLTVV.